A selection of T cell receptor beta chains follows, all from one sample in a study of B cell selection in AIRE deficiency. The repertoire was sequenced with immunoSEQ multiplex PCR; TCRdb's copy has only in-frame clones and lacks some. The sample has roughly 23,000 clones, about 97% seen once. Sequenced material: conventional CD4+ T cells sorted from PBMCs. These receptors all come from a human donor with AIRE deficiency. Each CDR3 is given with its conserved first and last residue.

TRBV27	TRBJ1-5	CASSSRTGGYSNQPQHF
TRBV28	TRBJ2-7	CASSGGQGGWNEQYF
TRBV6-5	TRBJ1-1	CASSSSGGASTEAFF
TRBV10-1	TRBJ2-3	CASSNRITDTQYF
TRBV28	TRBJ2-2	CACLAGTSTGELFF
TRBV7-2	TRBJ2-7	CASSSSYQASEQYF
TRBV5-6	TRBJ2-7	CASSPQRQAYEQYF
TRBV5-1	TRBJ2-3	CASSRRTSGSTDTQYF
TRBV28	TRBJ1-5	CANPQGEIPPWSNQPQHF
TRBV10-3	TRBJ2-4	CAISDAGVNIQYF
TRBV7-9	TRBJ1-2	CASSFTGGVGDYGYTF
TRBV11-2	TRBJ2-5	CASSNQDQTTQYF
TRBV5-1	TRBJ2-5	CASKYGGPRETQYF